This is a list of T cell receptor beta chains from one sample in a study of T cell changes during pregnancy in multiple sclerosis. Data came from immunoSEQ multiplex PCR; TCRdb stores just in-frame clones and leaves some out. The sample holds 15,000 to 18,000 clones, roughly 80% seen once. The sample here was CD8+ T cells from peripheral blood mononuclear cells, taken after pregnancy. The receptors originated from a female donor in good health, enrolled as a control in a pregnancy study. Each CDR3 is given with its conserved first and last residue.

J gene,CDR3 length,V gene,CDR3 protein
TRBJ2-7,15,TRBV19,CASRRRTDIPSEQYF
TRBJ1-1,13,TRBV19,CASTLKGGTEAFF
TRBJ2-1,12,TRBV9,CASSVAGDEQFF
TRBJ1-2,16,TRBV9,CASSGPISGALLGYTF
TRBJ1-1,18,TRBV7-9,CASSLVSGVGVASTEAFF
TRBJ2-2,16,TRBV28,CASKGLAGGDTGELFF
TRBJ2-7,13,TRBV7-3,CASSPTGHGEQYF
TRBJ1-2,17,TRBV9,CASSVAAGTGRSYGYTF
TRBJ2-1,15,TRBV29-1,CSVAVAGRTYNEQFF
TRBJ2-5,16,TRBV7-2,CASSLAGALLQETQYF
TRBJ1-1,19,TRBV7-9,CASSFKVTTGIRMNTEAFF
TRBJ2-7,13,TRBV14,CASSQEDRDEQYF
TRBJ2-3,15,TRBV19,CASSAGQGGSDTQYF
TRBJ2-3,16,TRBV6-5,CASSYEDSGMADTQYF
TRBJ1-2,13,TRBV5-4,CASSRGTGYGYTF
TRBJ2-1,11,TRBV29-1,CSVPSNNEQFF
TRBJ1-5,17,TRBV7-8,CASSSDTNSRSNQPQHF
TRBJ2-1,14,TRBV6-4,CASSEGREGNEQFF
TRBJ2-7,13,TRBV5-4,CASSLGQGGEQYF
TRBJ2-7,14,TRBV4-2,CASSRQGLPYEQYF
TRBJ2-7,15,TRBV11-2,CASSLDLGPSYEQYF
TRBJ1-5,14,TRBV28,CASRPQGSNQPQHF
TRBJ2-7,14,TRBV2,CASSLRGSPYEQYF
TRBJ2-2,15,TRBV6-6,CASSYPRDVAGELFF
TRBJ2-1,18,TRBV4-1,CASSQDLSGGQLSNEQFF
TRBJ2-5,17,TRBV28,CASSFHPTTGNRETQYF
TRBJ1-2,17,TRBV7-8,CASSSPLDRWRHQGYTF
TRBJ2-3,15,TRBV9,CASSVGTSETDTQYF
TRBJ2-3,12,TRBV4-2,CASSQRGQTQYF
TRBJ2-1,15,TRBV6-4,CASSAGTSGGNEQFF
TRBJ1-1,15,TRBV29-1,CSVEGEGRRYTEAFF
TRBJ2-3,17,TRBV7-9,CASSTPGQGPLTDTQYF
TRBJ1-1,14,TRBV7-9,CASSSQGGRSEAFF
TRBJ2-2,13,TRBV7-9,CASSGRGTGELFF
TRBJ1-2,10,TRBV28,CASSRGGYTF
TRBJ1-1,15,TRBV7-6,CASSLAVGGSTEAFF
TRBJ2-7,15,TRBV7-9,CASSLRTGVNYEQYF
TRBJ2-1,13,TRBV13,CAGGVRSYNEQFF
TRBJ1-5,15,TRBV15,CATSRVPGGNQPQHF
TRBJ2-1,17,TRBV7-2,CASSLGVAGNSYNEQFF
TRBJ2-5,14,TRBV6-1,CASSGGTGVETQYF
TRBJ2-1,15,TRBV27,CASSLDRPFSNEQFF
TRBJ2-2,15,TRBV10-1,CASSELAGGDGELFF
TRBJ2-7,15,TRBV5-1,CASSFGQGVSYEQYF
TRBJ1-2,15,TRBV7-8,CASSSGTRANYGYTF
TRBJ2-7,15,TRBV9,CASSVQYGQAYEQYF